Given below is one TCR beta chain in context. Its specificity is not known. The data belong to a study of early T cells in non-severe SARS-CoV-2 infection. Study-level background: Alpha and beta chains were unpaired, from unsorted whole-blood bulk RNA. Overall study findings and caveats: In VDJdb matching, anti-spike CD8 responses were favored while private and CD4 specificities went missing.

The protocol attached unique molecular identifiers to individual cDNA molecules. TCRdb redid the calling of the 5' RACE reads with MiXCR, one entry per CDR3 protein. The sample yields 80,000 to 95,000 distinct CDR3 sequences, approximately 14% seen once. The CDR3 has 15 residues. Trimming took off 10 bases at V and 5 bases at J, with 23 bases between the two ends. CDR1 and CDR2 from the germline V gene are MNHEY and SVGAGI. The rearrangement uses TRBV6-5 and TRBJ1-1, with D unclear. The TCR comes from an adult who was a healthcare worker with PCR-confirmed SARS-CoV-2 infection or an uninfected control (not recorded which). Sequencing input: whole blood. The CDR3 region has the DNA TGTGCCAACAGATCCGGACCCCCTGTTGGGACTGAAGCTTTCTTT. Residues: CANRSGPPVGTEAFF.